These 32 T cell receptor beta chains share one sample of origin, sequenced in a study of control samples from healthy donors and cancer patients. Profiling relied on immunoSEQ multiplex PCR, and the TCRdb table lists in-frame clones only, not all of them. Among 98,000 or so clones, roughly four fifths were seen once, and the ten largest hold roughly 2%. Sequencing was done on a sample of blood. The receptors were gathered from a man between 60 and 70 years old in good health.

CDR3 coding DNA: TGTGCCAGCGGGTGGGGACAGGAAAAACTGTTTTTT. Its protein is CASGWGQEKLFF. The chain recombines TRBV2 with TRBJ1-4, with 7 bases lining up with TRBD1. Looked up from germline, CDR1 is SNHLY and CDR2 is FYNNEI. The CDR3 has 12 residues. V gave up 8 bases and J gave up 8 bases; unmatched junction bases: 5.

The rearrangement uses TRBV2 and TRBJ2-3, with TRBD1 matching 9 bases. The CDR3 is 18 residues long. The V gene's germline CDR1 is SNHLY and CDR2 FYNNEI. Trimming removed 6 bases from V and 4 bases from J; junction bases left unmatched: 17. The CDR3 here is CASRVLPGTGTGADTQYF. The CDR3 DNA reads as TGTGCCAGCAGAGTTCTTCCAGGGACAGGGACTGGTGCAGATACGCAGTATTTT.

The genes are TRBV2 and TRBJ2-1; D is perhaps TRBD1 (6 bases). The CDR3 has 13 residues. V lost 4 bases, J lost 5 bases, and 9 bases lay in between. Germline CDR1 and CDR2: SNHLY and FYNNEI. This CDR3 reads CASSGGPNNEQFF. The CDR3 DNA reads as TGTGCCAGCAGTGGGGGGCCAAACAATGAGCAGTTCTTC.

The rearrangement joins TRBV6-4 to TRBJ2-1; 9 nucleotides agree with TRBD1. This CDR3 comprises 16 residues. Germline trimming cut 0 bases from V and 4 bases from J; bases unmatched to any gene: 4. Germline V gives CDR1 MRHNA, CDR2 SNTAGT. CDR3 region: CASSDSRTGDYNEQFF. The CDR3 DNA reads TGTGCCAGCAGTGACTCAAGGACAGGGGATTACAATGAGCAGTTCTTC.

This clone is labeled as medium-sized (0.01 to 0.1%). The V call is TRBV7-8, the J call TRBJ1-1; D is possibly TRBD1 (6 bases). The germline V gene has CDR1 SGHVS and CDR2 FQNEAQ. Trimming took off 3 bases at V and 5 bases at J, with 10 bases between the two ends. The CDR3 sequence is 13 residues long. CDR3 in DNA: TGTGCCAGCAGCTTGACAGGAGGAACTGAAGCTTTCTTT. Its translation: CASSLTGGTEAFF.

J is TRBJ2-3 and V is TRBV5-1; 8 bases map to TRBD2. The CDR3 is 16 amino acids. J gave up 2 bases and V 0 bases, and 5 bases lay outside the gene matches. CDR1 is SGHRS, CDR2 YFSETQ, per germline. The CDR3 protein is CASSLAARGATDTQYF. CDR3 sequence (DNA): TGCGCCAGCAGCTTGGCCGCGCGGGGGGCCACAGATACGCAGTATTTT. The variable domain in full, with the rest retrieved from reference TRBV5-1 and TRBJ2-3, is KAGVTQTPRYLIKTRGQQVTLSCSPISGHRSVSWYQQTPGQGLQFLFEYFSETQRNKGNFPGRFSGRQFSNSRSEMNVSTLELGDSALYLCASSLAARGATDTQYFGPGTRLTVL.

The rearrangement uses TRBV19 and TRBJ1-1, with D unclear. Germline CDR1 reads LNHDA; CDR2 reads SQIVND (reference sequence). This CDR3 spans 10 amino acids. The germline V and J ends were trimmed by 8 bases and 1 base, with 2 bases remaining between them. CDR3 sequence: CASRNTEAFF. The CDR3 DNA reads TGTGCCAGTCGGAACACTGAAGCTTTCTTT. Full variable domain (remainder filled in from reference TRBV19 and TRBJ1-1): DGGITQSPKYLFRKEGQNVTLSCEQNLNHDAMYWYRQDPGQGLRLIYYSQIVNDFQKGDIAEGYSVSREKKESFPLTVTSAQKNPTAFYLCASRNTEAFFGQGTRLTVV.

The V gene is TRBV2, the J gene TRBJ2-1, with TRBD1 identical over 11 bases. CDR3 size: 15 residues. The ends lost 10 bases at V and 5 bases at J; junction bases unmatched: 10. Germline CDR1 SNHLY, CDR2 FYNNEI. The CDR3, as DNA: TGTGCCACTCGGGCCGGGACAGGGGGGGACAATGAGCAGTTCTTC. Translating it yields CATRAGTGGDNEQFF.

This clone was seen a single time. The chain carries TRBV29-1 and TRBJ2-5; maybe TRBD2 (6 bases). In germline, CDR1 is SQVTM, CDR2 ANQGSEA. CDR3 length: 16 amino acids. V lost 6 bases to trimming and J lost 4 bases, with 24 bases between them. The CDR3 here is CSVPKLKSDGGETQYF. The CDR3 DNA reads TGCAGCGTCCCTAAACTGAAGTCAGACGGGGGAGAGACCCAGTACTTC.

The gene calls are TRBV5-6 and TRBJ2-7, with TRBD1 as a possible D gene (6 bases). The CDR3 length is 15 residues. The V end lost 6 bases, the J end lost 4 bases, and 20 bases lay between the germline ends. Germline V gene sequence: CDR1 SGHDT, CDR2 YYEEEE. In DNA, the CDR3 is TGTGCCAGCACCAAACTGTCAGGGGTCGGATACGAGCAGTACTTC. The encoded protein is CASTKLSGVGYEQYF.

V usage is TRBV18 and J usage is TRBJ2-7; D may be TRBD2 (6 bases). From germline, CDR1 is KGHSH and CDR2 LQKENI. With 4 bases removed from V and 6 bases from J, the gap between germline ends came to 19 bases. This CDR3 comprises 15 residues. The CDR3 region is CASSLGTTSQGEQYF. CDR3 coding DNA: TGTGCCAGCTCACTAGGAACGACTAGTCAGGGCGAGCAGTACTTC.

The chain has TRBV12-5 and TRBJ2-1; TRBD2 matches 8 bases. Germline V gene data show CDR1 as LGHNT and CDR2 as FRNRAP. CDR3 size: 18 residues. The J segment lost 2 bases and the V segment lost 4 bases, leaving 13 bases of the junction unmatched. The CDR3, as DNA: TGTGCTAGTGGTTGGGTGTTGGACGGGGGGGCCCCCTACAATGAGCAGTTCTTC. It is translated as CASGWVLDGGAPYNEQFF.

The chain combines TRBV14 with TRBJ2-5, with 8 nucleotides matching TRBD2. The CDR3 consists of 17 residues. With 0 bases clipped from V and 2 bases from J, the junction kept 8 bases outside the gene matches. Germline V gives CDR1 SGHDN, CDR2 FVKESK. CDR3 DNA sequence: TGTGCCAGCAGCCAAGATGGGCTAGCGGGCGTACAAGAGACCCAGTACTTC. Its protein product is CASSQDGLAGVQETQYF.

The gene calls are TRBV6-6 and TRBJ1-4, with D perhaps TRBD1 (5 bases). The CDR3 consists of 16 residues. The germline CDR1 and CDR2 sequences are MNHNY and SVGAGI (reference sequence). The V end was cut by 1 base, the J end by 3 bases, with 12 bases between. This CDR3 reads CASSYYMGGPNEKLFF. CDR3 nucleotides: TGTGCCAGCAGTTACTACATGGGGGGACCTAATGAAAAACTGTTTTTT.

The V call is TRBV11-2, the J call TRBJ1-1; 9 nucleotides match TRBD1. V lost 4 bases, J lost 4 bases, and 7 bases stayed unmatched. CDR1 and CDR2 from the germline V gene are SGHAT and FQNNGV. CDR3 size: 15 residues. CDR3 in amino acids: CASSSTGGIGTEAFF. The CDR3 DNA reads as TGTGCCAGCAGCTCGACAGGGGGGATCGGCACTGAAGCTTTCTTT.

Only a few counts were recorded for this clone. The chain uses TRBV6-1 and TRBJ1-5; TRBD1 agrees at 7 bases. CDR3 length equals 15 residues. Germline-derived CDR1 and CDR2 are MNHNS and SASEGT. With 3 bases clipped from V and 4 bases from J, the junction kept 6 bases outside the gene matches. In DNA, the CDR3 is TGTGCCAGCAGTGAGAGACAGGGTTGGAATCAGCCCCAGCATTTT. This sequence encodes CASSERQGWNQPQHF.

The genes are TRBV5-1 and TRBJ2-5, with D perhaps given as TRBD1 or TRBD2 (5 bases each). Per germline, CDR1 SGHRS and CDR2 YFSETQ. The CDR3 sequence is 14 residues long. The V end was cut by 1 base, the J end by 7 bases, with 14 bases between. Here the CDR3 DNA reads TGCGCCAGCAGCTTGTCGGTTGAGGGGCTGACCCAGTACTTC. Translated: CASSLSVEGLTQYF.

The chain recombines TRBV7-9 with TRBJ2-3; the match to TRBD2 covers 8 bases. The CDR3 covers 15 residues. Per the germline V gene, CDR1 is SEHNR and CDR2 is FQNEAQ (reference sequence). Trimming at V came to 11 bases and at J to 0 bases, leaving 10 bases not matched to a gene. Here the CDR3 DNA reads TGTGCCTCTGTCGGGGCTAGCGGGAGCACAGATACGCAGTATTTT. Its protein product is CASVGASGSTDTQYF.

The V gene is TRBV5-1, the J gene TRBJ2-7; 12 nucleotides agree with TRBD1. Trimming took 1 base from V and 6 from J; bases not matched to a gene: 8. This CDR3 is 16 amino acids long. Germline lookup yields CDR1 SGHRS and CDR2 YFSETQ. CDR3 amino acids: CASSLIGGQGAGEQYF. As DNA, the CDR3 is TGCGCCAGCAGCTTGATAGGGGGACAGGGGGCCGGCGAGCAGTACTTC.

A few counts support this clone. The rearrangement links TRBV30 to TRBJ1-1; no reliable D call. The CDR3 runs 14 residues. Trimming shortened V by 1 base and J by 3 bases, and 12 bases separated the two germline ends. Germline assignment: CDR1 GTSNPN and CDR2 SVGIG (reference sequence). CDR3 sequence reads: CAWSALEGYTEAFF. Written as DNA, the CDR3 is TGTGCCTGGAGTGCGTTGGAGGGTTACACTGAAGCTTTCTTT.

This chain joins TRBV11-1 and TRBJ1-2, with D tentatively TRBD1 (5 bases). V lost 5 bases and J 8 bases, leaving 15 bases between the germline ends. Germline loops: CDR1 SGHAT, CDR2 FQDESV (reference sequence). The CDR3 runs 13 residues. CDR3 nucleotides: TGTGCCAGCAGCGACTGGGACCTATTGGGCTACACCTTC. This gives the protein CASSDWDLLGYTF. Filled out from reference TRBV11-1 and TRBJ1-2, the complete variable domain reads EAEVAQSPRYKITEKSQAVAFWCDPISGHATLYWYRQILGQGPELLVQFQDESVVDDSQLPKDRFSAERLKGVDSTLKIQPAELGDSAMYLCASSDWDLLGYTFGSGTRLTVV.

Only one count was recorded for this clone. The chain recombines TRBV5-6 with TRBJ2-3; 7 nucleotides align to TRBD2. This CDR3 comprises 19 residues. After removal of 3 bases from V and 1 base from J, the junction contained 17 bases not matched to a gene. Germline CDR1 reads SGHDT; CDR2 reads YYEEEE. CDR3 in DNA: TGTGCCAGCAGCTCAACTTCGCGGGAGCTTGTGGTGGGCACAGATACGCAGTATTTT. Protein: CASSSTSRELVVGTDTQYF.

The CDR3 region is CASSLPTGTAYGYTF. The CDR3 DNA is TGTGCCAGCAGTTTACCAACCGGGACAGCCTATGGCTACACCTTC. The chain joins TRBV28 to TRBJ1-2; the match to TRBD1 covers 7 bases. The CDR3 spans 15 residues. Trimming cost V 2 bases and J 4 bases; bases outside gene matches: 7. Per germline, CDR1 MDHEN and CDR2 SYDVKM.

The V gene is TRBV27, the J gene TRBJ1-2; 10 bases match TRBD1. The germline gives CDR1 MNHEY, CDR2 SMNVEV (reference sequence). The CDR3 consists of 15 residues. Trimming took 4 bases from V and 4 from J; bases not matched to a gene: 6. In DNA form, the CDR3 reads TGTGCCAGCAGTTCGACAGGGGGCAGGAGCTATGGCTACACCTTC. It codes for CASSSTGGRSYGYTF.

The chain uses TRBV11-2 and TRBJ2-7; D ambiguous. Germline CDR1 SGHAT, CDR2 FQNNGV. V was clipped by 5 bases and J by 2 bases, with 13 bases between them. The CDR3 sequence is 14 residues long. CDR3 bases: TGTGCCAGCAGCCCTCCTCCCCCGGCCTACGAGCAGTACTTC. Protein: CASSPPPPAYEQYF.

The count of this clone is one. The chain employs TRBV6-4 and TRBJ2-1; 11 nucleotides match TRBD2. The junction had 6 bases not matched to a gene; V was cut back by 5 bases and J by 6 bases. The CDR3 has 15 amino acids. Looked up from germline, CDR1 is MRHNA and CDR2 is SNTAGT. CDR3 loop: CASSYSGGASNEQFF. Written as DNA, the CDR3 is TGTGCCAGCAGTTATAGCGGGGGGGCCTCCAATGAGCAGTTCTTC.

The chain recombines TRBV28 with TRBJ2-5, with D unresolved. Germline V lookup: CDR1 MDHEN, CDR2 SYDVKM. V lost 5 bases, J lost 4 bases, and 8 bases lay in between. The CDR3 is made up of 12 amino acids. The CDR3 DNA reads as TGTGCCAGCAGTCACTTGGGAGAGACCCAGTACTTC. This translates into CASSHLGETQYF.

The V gene is TRBV12-2, the J gene TRBJ2-7; the D call in the table, TRBD2, was not verified against the DNA. TRBV12-2 is a listed pseudogene. This CDR3 region has 14 residues. In DNA, the CDR3 is TGTGCAAGTCGCACCCCATGGAGCTCCTACGAGCAGTACTTC. Translating gives CASRTPWSSYEQYF.

A single count supports this clone. This chain links TRBV30 with TRBJ2-7; 8 bases fit TRBD1. The J segment lost 4 bases and the V segment lost 1 base, leaving 9 bases of the junction unmatched. Germline V gene data show CDR1 as GTSNPN and CDR2 as SVGIG (reference sequence). The CDR3 sequence is 15 residues long. The CDR3 reads CAWSADRGPQYEQYF. The CDR3 DNA is TGTGCCTGGAGTGCAGACAGGGGTCCTCAGTACGAGCAGTACTTC.

This rearrangement joins TRBV7-9 to TRBJ1-6; D uncertain. This CDR3 contains 14 residues. Trimming removed 2 bases at V and 10 bases at J, with 12 bases between. Looked up from germline, CDR1 is SEHNR and CDR2 is FQNEAQ (reference sequence). The chain's CDR3 is CASSLIAIYSPLHF. CDR3 nucleotides: TGTGCCAGCAGCTTAATCGCTATTTACTCACCCCTCCACTTT.

V usage is TRBV18 and J usage is TRBJ2-4, with D tentatively TRBD1 or TRBD2 (6 bases each). CDR3 length equals 14 residues. Germline loops: CDR1 KGHSH, CDR2 LQKENI. Trimming cost V 6 bases and J 5 bases, with 14 bases left between them. CDR3 in DNA: TGTGCCAGCTCCTTGGGGGGCAGAGAAAACATTCAGTACTTC. This sequence encodes CASSLGGRENIQYF.

The V call is TRBV28, the J call TRBJ2-1; 7 bases fit TRBD2. With V trimmed by 8 bases and J by 10 bases, 8 bases remained unmatched. Germline CDR1 is MDHEN and CDR2 is SYDVKM. The length of the CDR3 is 12 residues. The DNA of the CDR3 is TGTGCCAGCCGCTTAGCGGGCGGCGAGCAGTTCTTC. Its translation: CASRLAGGEQFF.